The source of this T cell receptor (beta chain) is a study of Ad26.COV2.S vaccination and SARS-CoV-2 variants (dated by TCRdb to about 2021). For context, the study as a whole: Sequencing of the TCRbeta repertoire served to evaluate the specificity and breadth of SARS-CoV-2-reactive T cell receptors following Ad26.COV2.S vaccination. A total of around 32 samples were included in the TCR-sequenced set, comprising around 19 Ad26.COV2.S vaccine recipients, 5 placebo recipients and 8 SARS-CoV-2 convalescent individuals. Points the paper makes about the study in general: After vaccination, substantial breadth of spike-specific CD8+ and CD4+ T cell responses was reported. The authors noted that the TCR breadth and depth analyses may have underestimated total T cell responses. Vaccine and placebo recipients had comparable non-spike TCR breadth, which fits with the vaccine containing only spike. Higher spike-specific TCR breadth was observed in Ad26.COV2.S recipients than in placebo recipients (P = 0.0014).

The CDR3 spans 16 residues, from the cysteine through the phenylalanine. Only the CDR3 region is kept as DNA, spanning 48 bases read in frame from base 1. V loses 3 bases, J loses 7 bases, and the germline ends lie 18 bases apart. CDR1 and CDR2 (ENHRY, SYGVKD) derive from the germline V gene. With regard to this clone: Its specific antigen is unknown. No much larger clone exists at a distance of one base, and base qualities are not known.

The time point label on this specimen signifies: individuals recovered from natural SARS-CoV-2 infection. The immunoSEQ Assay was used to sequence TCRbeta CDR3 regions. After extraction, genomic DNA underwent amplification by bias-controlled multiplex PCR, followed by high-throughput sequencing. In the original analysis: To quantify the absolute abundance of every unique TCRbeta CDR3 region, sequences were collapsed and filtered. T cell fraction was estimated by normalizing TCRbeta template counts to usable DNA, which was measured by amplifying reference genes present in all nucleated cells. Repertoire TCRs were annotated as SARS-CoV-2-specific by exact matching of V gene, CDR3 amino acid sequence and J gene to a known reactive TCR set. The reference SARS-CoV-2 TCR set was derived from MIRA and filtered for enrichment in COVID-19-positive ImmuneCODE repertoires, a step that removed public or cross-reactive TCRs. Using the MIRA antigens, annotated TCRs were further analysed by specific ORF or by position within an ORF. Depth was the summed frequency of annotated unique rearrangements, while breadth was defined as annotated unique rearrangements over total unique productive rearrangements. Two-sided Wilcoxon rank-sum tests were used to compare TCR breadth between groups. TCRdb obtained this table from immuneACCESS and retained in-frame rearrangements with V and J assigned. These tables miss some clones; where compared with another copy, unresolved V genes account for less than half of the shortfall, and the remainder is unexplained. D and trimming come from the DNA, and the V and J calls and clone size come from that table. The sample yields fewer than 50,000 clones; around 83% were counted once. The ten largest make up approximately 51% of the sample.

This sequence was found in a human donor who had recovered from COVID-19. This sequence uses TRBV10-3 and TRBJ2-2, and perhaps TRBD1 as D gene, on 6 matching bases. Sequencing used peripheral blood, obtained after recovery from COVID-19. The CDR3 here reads CAISEGAGAGGGELFF. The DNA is TGTGCCATCAGTGAAGGAGCAGGGGCTGGGGGCGGGGAGCTGTTTTTT.